A selection of T cell receptor beta chains follows, all from one sample in a study of blood T cells in healthy people across ages. TCRdb analysed the 5' RACE reads with MiXCR anew, one entry per CDR3 protein. The data contain roughly 680,000 distinct CDR3 sequences, more than 20% of them singletons. The material sequenced was blood. These receptors were obtained from a man aged 70 or older in good health. Each CDR3 is given with its conserved first and last residue. A D gene is named only where the DNA matches it firmly. Clone sizes are given selectively: once, few, many, or a class where the clone is expanded.

abundance: few
d_gene: NA
v_gene: TRBV3-1
j_gene: TRBJ2-7
CDR3nt: TGTGCCAGCAGCCAACTAGCTCGGAACGAGCAGTACTTC
CDR3aa: CASSQLARNEQYF

abundance: NA
d_gene: TRBD1
v_gene: TRBV12-3/TRBV12-4
j_gene: TRBJ1-4
CDR3nt: TGTGCCAGCAGTTTCGGGGACAGGGGGCAGGCTGAAAAACTGTTTTTT
CDR3aa: CASSFGDRGQAEKLFF

abundance: NA
d_gene: TRBD1
v_gene: TRBV20-1
j_gene: TRBJ2-1
CDR3nt: TGCAGTGCTAGTCGACAGGGGGGCCCGGGGGAGCAGTTCTTC
CDR3aa: CSASRQGGPGEQFF

abundance: NA
d_gene: NA
v_gene: TRBV28
j_gene: TRBJ2-7
CDR3nt: TGTGCCAGCAGTTTATCGGTGCCGTCCTACGAGCAGTACTTC
CDR3aa: CASSLSVPSYEQYF

abundance: NA
d_gene: TRBD2
v_gene: TRBV6-2/TRBV6-3
j_gene: TRBJ2-1
CDR3nt: TGTGCCAGCAGTCCCCGGGACTACTACAATGAGCAGTTCTTC
CDR3aa: CASSPRDYYNEQFF

abundance: many
d_gene: NA
v_gene: TRBV3-1
j_gene: TRBJ2-1
CDR3nt: TGTGCCAGCAGCCAAGATGGTAGGACCTCTAGGAATGAGCAGTTCTTC
CDR3aa: CASSQDGRTSRNEQFF

abundance: NA
d_gene: NA
v_gene: TRBV6-6
j_gene: TRBJ2-3
CDR3nt: TGTGCCAGCAGTTACCCGGGGCTAGCAGATACGCAGTATTTT
CDR3aa: CASSYPGLADTQYF

abundance: many
d_gene: TRBD1
v_gene: TRBV24-1
j_gene: TRBJ1-2
CDR3nt: TGTGCCACCAGTGATTTGAGGACAGGGGTCGGGTATGGCTACACCTTC
CDR3aa: CATSDLRTGVGYGYTF

abundance: NA
d_gene: TRBD1
v_gene: TRBV5-1
j_gene: TRBJ2-1
CDR3nt: TGCGCCAGCAGCATCGCCGGGACAGGGGTAAATGAGCAGTTCTTC
CDR3aa: CASSIAGTGVNEQFF

abundance: NA
d_gene: TRBD2
v_gene: TRBV4-1
j_gene: TRBJ2-7
CDR3nt: TGCGCCAGCAGCCTTACTAGCGTCCACGAGCAGTACTTC
CDR3aa: CASSLTSVHEQYF

abundance: many
d_gene: NA
v_gene: TRBV10-3
j_gene: TRBJ2-7
CDR3nt: TGTGCCATCAGCGGTGGACTGGACTCCTACGAGCAGTACTTC
CDR3aa: CAISGGLDSYEQYF

abundance: many
d_gene: TRBD2
v_gene: TRBV4-1
j_gene: TRBJ2-5
CDR3nt: TGCGCCAGCAGCCATGAGGGACTAGCGGAAGAGACCCAGTACTTC
CDR3aa: CASSHEGLAEETQYF

abundance: NA
d_gene: TRBD1
v_gene: TRBV19
j_gene: TRBJ2-4
CDR3nt: TGTGCCAGTAGTATAGGCCAGGGGGCCCTGGACATTCAGTACTTC
CDR3aa: CASSIGQGALDIQYF

abundance: NA
d_gene: NA
v_gene: TRBV5-1
j_gene: TRBJ2-7
CDR3nt: TGCGCCAGCAGCTTAGGACAGTTTTCCTACGAGCAGTACTTC
CDR3aa: CASSLGQFSYEQYF

abundance: NA
d_gene: NA
v_gene: TRBV7-2
j_gene: TRBJ2-5
CDR3nt: TGTGCCAGCAGCCAAAGGATGGCGGGTACGCAAGAGACCCAGTACTTC
CDR3aa: CASSQRMAGTQETQYF

abundance: NA
d_gene: TRBD2
v_gene: TRBV6-6
j_gene: TRBJ2-1
CDR3nt: TGTGCCAGCAGTACAGGGACTAGCTTTGGTGAGCAGTTCTTC
CDR3aa: CASSTGTSFGEQFF

abundance: few
d_gene: TRBD2
v_gene: TRBV29-1
j_gene: TRBJ2-3
CDR3nt: TGCAGCGTTGACGTTGCGGGAGTCGGCGATACGCAGTATTTT
CDR3aa: CSVDVAGVGDTQYF

abundance: NA
d_gene: TRBD1
v_gene: TRBV12-3/TRBV12-4
j_gene: TRBJ2-7
CDR3nt: TGTGCCAGCAGTACTGGGACAGGGTCTCACGAGCAGTACTTC
CDR3aa: CASSTGTGSHEQYF

abundance: few
d_gene: TRBD1
v_gene: TRBV10-3
j_gene: TRBJ1-5
CDR3nt: TGTGCCATCAGTGAGTCGGGACAGGGAGATCAGCCCCAGCATTTT
CDR3aa: CAISESGQGDQPQHF

abundance: NA
d_gene: NA
v_gene: TRBV6-6
j_gene: TRBJ1-1
CDR3nt: TGTGCCAGCAGTTACCCCGACATACAGGGGAACACTGAAGCTTTCTTT
CDR3aa: CASSYPDIQGNTEAFF

abundance: NA
d_gene: TRBD2
v_gene: TRBV4-2
j_gene: TRBJ2-7
CDR3nt: TGTGCCAGCAGCCAAGAGGGACTAGCGGGCCTCTCCTACGAGCAGTACTTC
CDR3aa: CASSQEGLAGLSYEQYF

abundance: NA
d_gene: TRBD1
v_gene: TRBV24-1
j_gene: TRBJ2-1
CDR3nt: TGTGCCACCAGTGACCAGAGACAGGGCTCCTACAATGAGCAGTTCTTC
CDR3aa: CATSDQRQGSYNEQFF

abundance: NA
d_gene: NA
v_gene: TRBV4-1
j_gene: TRBJ2-7
CDR3nt: TGCGCCAGCAGCTCGGTAGGGAGCAGGGGCGAGCAGTACTTC
CDR3aa: CASSSVGSRGEQYF